This entry concerns a single T cell receptor (beta chain). Original processing methods: The authors estimated nucleated cell counts from reference gene primer amplification. Some clones are missing from TCRdb's copy, which holds only in-frame ones; the method was immunoSEQ multiplex PCR. V, J and clone size derive from that table, while D and trimming were established from the DNA sequence. The sample has about 78,000 clones, around 90% seen once. This sample is part of a study of blood T cell repertoires in COVID-19. About the study: COVID-19 samples, acute and convalescent, were from the United States, Italy and Spain. Sample material is recorded as cDNA or gDNA derived from T cells, B-cell-depleted T cells, or PBMCs.

Looked up from germline, CDR1 is MNHEY and CDR2 is SVGEGT. This CDR3 spans 14 amino acids. V shed 4 bases and J shed 5 bases, with 14 bases lying between them. Specimen: peripheral blood. This TCR was recovered from a woman of 80 years or more with active or convalescent COVID-19. The chain recombines TRBV6-2 or TRBV6-3 with TRBJ1-1; D is uncertain. The CDR3 spells CASSFLGRSTEAFF. The CDR3 bases are TGTGCCAGCAGTTTCTTAGGCCGGAGTACTGAAGCTTTCTTT.